This is a list of T cell receptor beta chains from one sample in a study of blood T cell repertoires in COVID-19. Produced via immunoSEQ multiplex PCR; TCRdb's table is partial and in-frame only. This sample has approximately 220,000 clones; about 80% occur once, and the top ten carry 4.5% to 5%. Sequencing was done on a sample of PBMCs or T cells enriched from blood (not recorded which). The source of these receptors is a woman between 45 and 60 years old who had been exposed to COVID-19. CDR3s include the opening cysteine and the closing phenylalanine or tryptophan. Each record gives: V gene, J gene, CDR3 protein.

TRBV2,TRBJ1-2,CAGKSDRNYGYTF
TRBV19,TRBJ1-5,CASSKFQTRQGREPQHF
TRBV18,TRBJ1-3,CASSPRTAGNTIYF
TRBV4-1,TRBJ1-4,CASSRPNGGVYEKLFF
TRBV5-6,TRBJ1-1,CASSLAGWDTEAFF
TRBV6-5,TRBJ1-6,CASSSWGGTLHF
TRBV29-1,TRBJ1-1,CGGGGMNTEAFF
TRBV5-1,TRBJ2-2,CASSFLAGGPVGELFF
TRBV19,TRBJ1-1,CASSPQGRWTEAFF
TRBV28,TRBJ1-4,CASIPRRQGVDEKLFF
TRBV3-1/TRBV3-2,TRBJ1-1,CASSATGGRGTEAFF
TRBV7-8,TRBJ2-3,CASSLRGVRTDTQYF
TRBV27,TRBJ1-5,CASSFGTGGNQPQHF
TRBV9,TRBJ2-5,CASSGGETQYF
TRBV15,TRBJ1-2,CATSRPGTNYGYTF
TRBV5-1,TRBJ2-1,CASSLGERGKGEQFF
TRBV25-1,TRBJ2-7,CASSDPTYEQYF
TRBV7-9,TRBJ1-3,CAGGEDVSGNTIYF
TRBV7-9,TRBJ1-1,CASSSDRWNTEAFF
TRBV5-1,TRBJ2-7,CASSFIGGSEQYF
TRBV6-5,TRBJ2-4,CASGRDRGVPGIQYF
TRBV6-2/TRBV6-3,TRBJ1-6,CASSYSMGASYNSPLHF
TRBV5-4,TRBJ2-1,CASQRVRSQGNEQFF
TRBV14,TRBJ1-1,CASSFLGTTMNTEAFF
TRBV5-1,TRBJ1-1,CASSLGTGGSTEAFF
TRBV4-2,TRBJ1-6,CASSQERQGVVSPLHF
TRBV2,TRBJ2-1,CASSVEGGAQFF
TRBV7-9,TRBJ2-7,CASSFTKGGTSGTYEQYF
TRBV10-3,TRBJ1-3,CAIRRESGNTIYF
TRBV27,TRBJ1-1,CASSADRAEAFF
TRBV19,TRBJ1-2,CASSSKGRSPYGYTF
TRBV18,TRBJ1-1,CASSTGVNTEAFF
TRBV18,TRBJ1-1,CASSPGEDGDTEAFF
TRBV7-3,TRBJ2-5,CASSTRTGAGVETQYF
TRBV11-2,TRBJ2-5,CASSPIGGARGETQYF
TRBV19,TRBJ1-1,CASSIVGTGNTEAFF
TRBV10-3,TRBJ2-1,CAISGQGFVGFGEQFF
TRBV4-3,TRBJ2-5,CASSQDRRGKTQYF
TRBV9,TRBJ2-1,CASGGGGSSYNEQFF
TRBV5-1,TRBJ2-2,CASSPTGSGELFF
TRBV15,TRBJ2-2,CATTTGRGPPTGELFF
TRBV16,TRBJ1-5,CASSGAFNQPQHF
TRBV29-1,TRBJ1-2,CSVERMGGHTLGGGYTF
TRBV27,TRBJ1-5,CAIPRSRGQPQHF